The entry that follows covers one T cell receptor (beta chain) sequence. Its antigen remains unidentified. Base quality data are lacking; no much larger clone is found one base away. Using the deep immunoSEQ assay, multiplex PCR amplified TCR CDR3 regions from genomic DNA. Extracted genomic DNA from each cell subset was distributed evenly across all wells of several immunoSEQ 96-well plates, and each plate was treated as a replicate. For sorted subsets, around 0.2 ug of genomic DNA, equivalent to roughly 30,000 T cell genomes, went into each replicate PCR. The purified libraries were quantified using a Qubit 3.0 fluorometer, sized with a Bioanalyzer 2100, and then quantified again using the KAPA Library Quantification kit. Every immunoSEQ 96-well plate was sequenced on a separate single-read 150-cycle Illumina NextSeq 550 flow cell. The source study handled its data this way. The immunoSEQ output contained only junctional sequences without quality scores, so filtering could not match that applied to full-length reads. To assign V/J genes and CDR3, sequences were annotated against IMGT germline references using PyIR, a Python wrapper for IgBLAST v1.9. Reads were filtered out if the reads had weak V/J assignments (E-value above 1e-6), no CDR3, stop codons, out-of-frame junctions, or ambiguous translated residues. V3J clonotypes were defined as sequences sharing an identical inferred V gene, J gene, and CDR3 amino acid sequence. Percentage overlap between repertoires was computed as shared unique clonotypes divided by the size of the smaller repertoire. Richness of each repertoire was evaluated using RTK rarefaction, the Chao1 estimator, and Recon v2.1 estimates of unobserved clonotypes. OLGA was used to compute generation probabilities for all TCRbeta clonotypes that the gDNA method yielded from a handful of donors. The table comes from immuneACCESS by way of TCRdb, which keeps in-frame sequences with V and J called. Part of the clones is missing from these tables; in studies checked, under half for an unresolved V gene and the rest for unknown reasons. V and J calls plus clone size are reproduced from that table; the DNA served to infer D and trimming. This sample holds about 1.5 million clones; 95% to 99% were observed only once. Less than 0.55% of the sample goes to the ten largest clones.

The data originate from a study of shared clonotypes between healthy human individuals (TCRdb year 2020). Broadly, across the study: The cohort comprised a couple of women and a few men aged 18 to 49 years. For each donor, CD4 naive and CD4 memory were each given three plates, CD8 naive was given two plates, and CD8 memory was given one plate. The study deeply sequenced blood TCR repertoires of about five healthy adults to estimate repertoire size and the extent of clonotype sharing between individuals. To increase sequencing depth and limit assay-specific biases, different laboratories used diverse techniques to prepare libraries and sequence TCR repertoires. Leukapheresis yielded between about 0.85 and 9 billion PBMCs per donor. Results and caveats for the whole study, not just this receptor: Because the study included a small number of donors, the genetic and exposure-history diversity represented was limited. Sampling was restricted to blood, and TCR repertoires in tissue are likely to differ from TCR repertoires in blood. Compared with non-shared clonotypes, clonotypes shared by all four sorted-subset donors had higher generation probabilities. Pairwise subsampling led to the expectation that sequencing depth would affect the degree of clonotype sharing among donors. When several donors were compared, the shared fraction of clonotypes was around 5% for naive CD4, approximately 3.3% for naive CD8, 2% to 2.5% for memory CD4, and 0.3% to 0.5% for memory CD8. Naive subsets generally had larger estimated clonotype richness than memory subsets did. Rarefaction of sorted-subset datasets indicated incomplete sequencing despite the large sequencing depth.

Reading the germline V gene gives CDR1 SGHTA and CDR2 FQGNSA. V is pruned by 1 base and J by 7 bases, leaving 6 bases of the junction without a gene match. The CDR3, cysteine through phenylalanine, is 17 amino acids long. Only the CDR3 DNA stays, 51 bases, in frame from base 1. Healthy HIV-negative adults with no recently reported acute infections or vaccinations were included as donors. Every donor was a Caucasian adult residing in Nashville, Tennessee, USA. CD4+ T cells were enriched by magnetic negative selection, after which naive cells were positively selected on CD45RA and the negative fraction was taken as the memory subset. After blood collection by leukapheresis, PBMCs were isolated using Ficoll-Histopaque density gradient centrifugation and then cryopreserved in the vapor phase of liquid nitrogen. Analytical flow cytometry was used to check the purity and quantity of every magnetically sorted T cell population. From each sorted fraction, genomic DNA was isolated and quantified by UV absorbance on a Nanodrop 2000c.

This receptor was identified in a young man in good health. The chain is assembled from TRBV7-2 and TRBJ2-2; 13 bases in the junction line up with TRBD2. Sequences were obtained from naive CD4+ T cells sorted from blood. This specimen's cell subset or site label, interpreted: CD45RA+ positively selected. The CDR3 in this case is CASSLGLAGGMGGELFF. The sequenced DNA is TGTGCCAGCAGCTTAGGACTAGCGGGAGGTATGGGCGGGGAGCTGTTTTTT.